These 2 T cell receptor beta chains share one sample of origin, sequenced in a study of identical twins. Using its own MiXCR run on the 5' RACE reads, TCRdb lists one record per CDR3 protein. The data show under 900,000 distinct CDR3 sequences, 15% to 20% seen once. These sequences were also reported in another study, on T cells expressing NK-cell markers.

Sequences were obtained from PBMCs. Source of these receptors: a woman in her late teens or twenties in good health.

The genes are TRBV12-3 or TRBV12-4 and TRBJ2-3; D is unresolved. V lost 10 bases and J 1 base, leaving 18 bases between the germline ends. The CDR3 sequence is 15 residues long. The CDR3 DNA follows: TGTGCCACCGCCTTGGGCGAGGCGGGCACAGATACGCAGTATTTT. Protein: CATALGEAGTDTQYF.

This chain joins TRBV6-5 and TRBJ1-1; D not resolved. This CDR3 has 13 residues. Trimming stripped 2 bases from V and 3 bases from J, with 7 bases between. Germline V lookup: CDR1 MNHEY, CDR2 SVGAGI. For the CDR3, the DNA is TGTGCCAGCAGTTACAATCTGCACACTGAAGCTTTCTTT. This gives the protein CASSYNLHTEAFF.